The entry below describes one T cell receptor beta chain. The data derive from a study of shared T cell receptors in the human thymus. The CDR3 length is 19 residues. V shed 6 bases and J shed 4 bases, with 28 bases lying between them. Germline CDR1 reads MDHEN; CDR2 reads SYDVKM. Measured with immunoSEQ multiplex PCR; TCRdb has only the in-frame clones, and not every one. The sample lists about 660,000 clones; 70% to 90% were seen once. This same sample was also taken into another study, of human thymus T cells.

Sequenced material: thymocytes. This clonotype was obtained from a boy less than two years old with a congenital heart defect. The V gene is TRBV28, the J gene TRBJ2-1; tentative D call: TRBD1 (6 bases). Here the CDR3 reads CASRITLSPDSPPYNEQFF. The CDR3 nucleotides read TGTGCCAGCAGAATCACCCTAAGTCCGGACAGTCCTCCTTACAATGAGCAGTTCTTC.